This TCR beta chain was obtained from a study of cytomegalovirus exposure and HLA in healthy donors. Overall study context: Ancestry clustering placed about 80% of a few hundred genotyped donors in the Caucasian-associated cluster.

Study observations and caveats: The Asian-associated ancestry cluster reportedly had fewer N-insertions than the approximately 670-donor mean in a later analysis. Specificity of a few CMV-associated chains for CMV antigens was verified in vitro.

PCR primers comprised 60 Vbeta and 13 Jbeta primers. TCRdb's copy holds only in-frame clones and misses some; the assay was immunoSEQ multiplex PCR. The top ten hold 5.5% to 8% of the sample, which has some 130,000 clones, about 10% seen once. About this clone itself: Its antigen remains unknown.

Sequenced material: PBMCs. The source of this sequence is a woman aged 40 to 50 in good health and CMV-seropositive.

CDR3 sequence (DNA): TGTGCCAGCTCACCGTCAAGGGGCTTAAGGGAAAAACTGTTTTTT. Translated, it gives CASSPSRGLREKLFF. V usage is TRBV18 and J usage is TRBJ1-4, with a tentative D call TRBD1 (5 bases). Germline values: CDR1 KGHSH, CDR2 LQKENI. V was trimmed by 3 bases and J by 8 bases, leaving 16 bases between them. The CDR3 is 15 amino acids.